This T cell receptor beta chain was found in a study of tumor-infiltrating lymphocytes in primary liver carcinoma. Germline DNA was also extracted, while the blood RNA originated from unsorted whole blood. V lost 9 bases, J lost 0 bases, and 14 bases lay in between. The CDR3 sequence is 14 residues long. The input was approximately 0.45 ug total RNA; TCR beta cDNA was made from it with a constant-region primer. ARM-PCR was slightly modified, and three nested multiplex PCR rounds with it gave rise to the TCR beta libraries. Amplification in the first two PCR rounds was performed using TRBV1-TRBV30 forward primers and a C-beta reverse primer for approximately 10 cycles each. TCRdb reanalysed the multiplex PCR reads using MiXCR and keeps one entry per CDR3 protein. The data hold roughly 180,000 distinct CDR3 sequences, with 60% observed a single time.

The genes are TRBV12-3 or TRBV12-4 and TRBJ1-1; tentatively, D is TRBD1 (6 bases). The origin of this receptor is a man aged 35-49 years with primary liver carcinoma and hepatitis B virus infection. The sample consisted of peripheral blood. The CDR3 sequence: CASRSQGMNTEAFF. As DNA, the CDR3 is TGTGCCAGTAGATCACAGGGTATGAACACTGAAGCTTTCTTT.